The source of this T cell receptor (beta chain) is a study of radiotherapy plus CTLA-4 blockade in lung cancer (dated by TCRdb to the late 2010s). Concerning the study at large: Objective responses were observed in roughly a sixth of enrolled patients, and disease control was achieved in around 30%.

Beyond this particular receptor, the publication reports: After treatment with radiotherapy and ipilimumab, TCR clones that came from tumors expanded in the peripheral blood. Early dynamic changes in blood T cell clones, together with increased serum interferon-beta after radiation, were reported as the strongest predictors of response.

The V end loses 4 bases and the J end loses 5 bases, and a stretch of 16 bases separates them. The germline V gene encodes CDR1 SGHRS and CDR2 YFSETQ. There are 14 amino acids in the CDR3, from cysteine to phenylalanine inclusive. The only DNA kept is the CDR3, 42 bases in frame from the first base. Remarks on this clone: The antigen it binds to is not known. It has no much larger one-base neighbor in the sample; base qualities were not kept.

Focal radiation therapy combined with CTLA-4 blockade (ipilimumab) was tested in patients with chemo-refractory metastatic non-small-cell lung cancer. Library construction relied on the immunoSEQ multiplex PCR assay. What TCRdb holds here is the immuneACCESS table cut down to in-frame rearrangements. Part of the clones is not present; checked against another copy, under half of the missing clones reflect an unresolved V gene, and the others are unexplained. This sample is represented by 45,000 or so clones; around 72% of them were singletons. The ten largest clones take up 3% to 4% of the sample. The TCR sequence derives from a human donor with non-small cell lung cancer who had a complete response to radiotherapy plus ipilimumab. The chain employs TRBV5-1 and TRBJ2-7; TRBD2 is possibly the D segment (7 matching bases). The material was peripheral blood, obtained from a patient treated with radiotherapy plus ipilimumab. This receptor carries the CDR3 CASSLGGVGDEQYF. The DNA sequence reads TGCGCCAGCAGCCTAGGGGGGGTTGGGGACGAGCAGTACTTC.